Reported below is one T cell receptor (beta chain). These data belong to a study of T cell responses to AZD1222 COVID-19 vaccine. Assay used: immunoSEQ multiplex PCR; TCRdb lists only in-frame clones, some missing. This table holds 140,000 to 150,000 clones, around 87% found once. CDR1 and CDR2 from the germline V gene are MDHEN and SYDVKM. The V segment lost 7 bases and the J segment 6 bases; nucleotides outside the gene matches: 11. The CDR3 extends over 16 amino acids. This rearrangement joins TRBV28 to TRBJ1-5; 11 bases are a match to TRBD1. The origin of this receptor is an adult in good health. Sequences were derived from peripheral blood, sampled on day 0 of AZD1222 vaccination. The CDR3 sequence: CASTLLDRGLGQPQHF. CDR3 bases: TGTGCCAGCACCCTTCTGGACAGGGGGCTCGGTCAGCCCCAGCATTTT.